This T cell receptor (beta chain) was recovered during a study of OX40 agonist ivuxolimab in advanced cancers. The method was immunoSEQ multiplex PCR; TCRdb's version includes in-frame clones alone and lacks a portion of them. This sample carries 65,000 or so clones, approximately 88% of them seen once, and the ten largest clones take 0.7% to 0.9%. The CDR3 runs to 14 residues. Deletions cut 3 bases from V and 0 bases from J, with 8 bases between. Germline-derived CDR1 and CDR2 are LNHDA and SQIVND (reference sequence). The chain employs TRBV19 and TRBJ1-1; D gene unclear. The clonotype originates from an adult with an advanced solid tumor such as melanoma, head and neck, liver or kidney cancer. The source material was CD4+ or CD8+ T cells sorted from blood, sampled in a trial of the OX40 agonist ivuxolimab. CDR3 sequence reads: CASSIQDMNTEAFF. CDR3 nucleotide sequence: TGTGCCAGTAGTATTCAGGATATGAACACTGAAGCTTTCTTT.